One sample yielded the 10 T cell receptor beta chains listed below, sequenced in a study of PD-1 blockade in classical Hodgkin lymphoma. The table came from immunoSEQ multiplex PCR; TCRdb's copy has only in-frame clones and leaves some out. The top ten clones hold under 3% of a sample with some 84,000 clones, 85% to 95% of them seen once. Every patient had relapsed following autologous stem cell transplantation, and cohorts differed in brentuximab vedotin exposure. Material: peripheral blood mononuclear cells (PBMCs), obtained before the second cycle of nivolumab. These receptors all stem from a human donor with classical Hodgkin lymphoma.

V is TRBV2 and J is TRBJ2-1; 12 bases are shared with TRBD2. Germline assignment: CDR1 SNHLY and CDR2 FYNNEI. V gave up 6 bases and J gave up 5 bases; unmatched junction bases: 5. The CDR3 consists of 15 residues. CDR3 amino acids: CASRFTSGRHNEQFF. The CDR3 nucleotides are TGTGCCAGCAGGTTCACTAGCGGGAGGCACAATGAGCAGTTCTTC.

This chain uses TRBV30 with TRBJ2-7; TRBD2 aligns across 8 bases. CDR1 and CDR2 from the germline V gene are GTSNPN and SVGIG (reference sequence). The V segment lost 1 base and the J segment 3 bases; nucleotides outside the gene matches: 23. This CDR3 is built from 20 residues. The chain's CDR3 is CAWSAITGTRGIEFRYEQYF. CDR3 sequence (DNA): TGTGCCTGGAGTGCCATAACCGGGACTAGAGGAATTGAGTTTCGCTACGAGCAGTACTTC.

The CDR3 DNA reads as TGCGCCAGCAGTTTTTGCGTACTAGCGGGAAGGAGGGCCGGGGGCACAGATACGCAGTATTTT. Protein: CASSFCVLAGRRAGGTDTQYF. This chain links TRBV10-1 with TRBJ2-3; 10 bases align to TRBD2. CDR1 and CDR2 from the germline V gene are WNHNN and SYGVQD (reference sequence). There are 21 residues in the CDR3. V was clipped by 5 bases and J by 1 base; unmatched bases: 21.

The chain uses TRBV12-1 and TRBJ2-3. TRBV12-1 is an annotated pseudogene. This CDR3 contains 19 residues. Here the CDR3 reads CASSFATIQIMSPTDTQYF. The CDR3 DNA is TGTGCCAGCAGCTTTGCGACGATTCAGATTATGTCGCCCACAGATACGCAGTATTTT.

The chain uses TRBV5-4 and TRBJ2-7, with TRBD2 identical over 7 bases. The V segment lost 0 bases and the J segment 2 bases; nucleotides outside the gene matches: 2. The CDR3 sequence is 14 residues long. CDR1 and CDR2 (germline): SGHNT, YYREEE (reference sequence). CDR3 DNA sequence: TGTGCCAGCAGCTTGGGGGGACTACCCTACGAGCAGTACTTC. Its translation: CASSLGGLPYEQYF.

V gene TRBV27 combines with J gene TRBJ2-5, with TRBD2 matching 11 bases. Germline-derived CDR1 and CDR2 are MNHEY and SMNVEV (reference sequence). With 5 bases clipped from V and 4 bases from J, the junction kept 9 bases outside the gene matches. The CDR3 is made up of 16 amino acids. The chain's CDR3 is CASSKKLAGAPETQYF. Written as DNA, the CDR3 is TGTGCCAGCAGTAAAAAACTAGCGGGAGCCCCAGAGACCCAGTACTTC.

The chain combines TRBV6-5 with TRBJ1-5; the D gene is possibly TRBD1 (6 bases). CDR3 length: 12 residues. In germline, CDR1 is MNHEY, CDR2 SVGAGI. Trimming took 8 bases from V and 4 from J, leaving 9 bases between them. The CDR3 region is CASRGANQPQHF. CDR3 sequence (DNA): TGTGCCAGCCGGGGGGCGAATCAGCCCCAGCATTTT.

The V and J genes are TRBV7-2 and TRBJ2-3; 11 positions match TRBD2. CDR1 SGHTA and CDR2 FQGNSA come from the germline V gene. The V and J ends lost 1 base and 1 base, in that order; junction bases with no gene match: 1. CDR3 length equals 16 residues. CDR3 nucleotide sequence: TGTGCCAGCAGCTTAGAACTAGCGGGAGGCACAGATACGCAGTATTTT. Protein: CASSLELAGGTDTQYF.

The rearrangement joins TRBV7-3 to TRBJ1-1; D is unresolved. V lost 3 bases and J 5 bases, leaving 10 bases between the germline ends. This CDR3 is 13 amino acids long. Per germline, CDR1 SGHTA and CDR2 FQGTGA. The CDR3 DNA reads TGTGCCAGCAGCTTCGGAGGGAGGACTGAAGCTTTCTTT. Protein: CASSFGGRTEAFF.

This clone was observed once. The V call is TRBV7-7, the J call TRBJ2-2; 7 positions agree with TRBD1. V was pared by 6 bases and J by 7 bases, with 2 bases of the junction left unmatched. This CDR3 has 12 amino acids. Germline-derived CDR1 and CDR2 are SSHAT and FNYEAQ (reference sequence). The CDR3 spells CASSQGVGELFF. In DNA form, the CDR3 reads TGTGCCAGCAGTCAGGGGGTCGGGGAGCTGTTTTTT. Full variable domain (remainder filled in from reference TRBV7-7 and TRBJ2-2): GAGVSQSPRYKVTKRGQDVTLRCDPISSHATLYWYQQALGQGPEFLTYFNYEAQPDKSGLPSDRFSAERPEGSISTLTIQRTEQRDSAMYRCASSQGVGELFFGEGSRLTVL.